This T cell receptor beta chain was captured by sequencing in a study of cytomegalovirus exposure and HLA in healthy donors. Study-wide findings and caveats: Within an earlier analysis, most TCR beta V segments proved productive either about 87% or about 30% of the time.

The PCR had 60 Vbeta and 13 Jbeta primers. The assay was immunoSEQ multiplex PCR, and TCRdb's table has in-frame clones only and misses some. The sample has 150,000 to 200,000 clones, 70% to 80% seen once. The germline CDR1 and CDR2 sequences are MNHEY and SMNVEV (reference sequence). The CDR3 length is 14 residues. Trimming stripped 0 bases from V and 11 bases from J, with 16 bases between. These donors counted as nominally healthy when sampled, but unrecorded immune exposures were likely. This clone was detected only once. Its matching antigen is unknown. The receptor was isolated from a man between 18 and 35 years old in good health and CMV-seropositive. The material sequenced was PBMCs. The rearrangement uses TRBV27 and TRBJ1-1, with D maybe TRBD1 (6 bases). The CDR3 nucleotides read TGTGCCAGCAGTTTATCAGCGGGGGGCGCCTGGGCTTTCTTT. The encoded protein is CASSLSAGGAWAFF.